Below, 13 T cell receptor beta chains from the same sample are listed, as sequenced in a study of T cells in narcolepsy. Assay used: immunoSEQ multiplex PCR; TCRdb lists only in-frame clones, some missing. Of tens of thousands of clones listed, about nine tenths are singletons. The sequenced sample consisted of CD45RA- memory CD4+ T cells from PBMCs. The origin of the receptors is a human donor with narcolepsy.

The gene calls are TRBV4-3 and TRBJ1-2; 8 bases are shared with TRBD1. The J segment lost 4 bases and the V segment lost 2 bases, leaving 0 bases of the junction unmatched. CDR1 and CDR2 from the germline V gene are LGHNA and YSLEER. This CDR3 is built from 13 residues. The CDR3: CASSQQGAYGYTF. The CDR3 DNA sequence: TGCGCCAGCAGCCAACAGGGGGCCTATGGCTACACCTTC.

V usage is TRBV9 and J usage is TRBJ2-3, with D tentatively TRBD2 (7 bases). Trimming took off 0 bases at V and 5 bases at J, with 13 bases between the two ends. Germline CDR1 SGDLS, CDR2 YYNGEE. The CDR3 runs to 15 residues. In nucleotides, the CDR3 is TGTGCCAGCAGCGTAGTGGGGGGGCAGGGAGATACGCAGTATTTT. It codes for CASSVVGGQGDTQYF.

This clone was detected only a few times. The chain is built from TRBV2 and TRBJ2-1, with TRBD2 as a possible D gene (6 bases). Germline V gives CDR1 SNHLY, CDR2 FYNNEI. This CDR3 has 13 amino acids. Between the trimmed V and J ends, which lost 11 bases and 4 bases, there was a span of 15 bases. The CDR3 region has the DNA TGTGCCGGAGGGGTAAGGCGGTACAATGAGCAGTTCTTC. Translation: CAGGVRRYNEQFF.

The V call is TRBV23-1, the J call TRBJ2-5, with 14 nucleotides matching TRBD2. TRBV23-1 is reported as an ORF; its role is uncertain. The CDR3 is 16 amino acids. Germline trimming cut 4 bases from V and 4 bases from J; bases unmatched to any gene: 5. The DNA of the CDR3 is TGCGCCAGCAGTCCGACTAGCGGGGGGGCCATAGAGACCCAGTACTTC. This sequence encodes CASSPTSGGAIETQYF.

This clone came up a few times. The chain uses TRBV15 and TRBJ1-1; TRBD1 is a possible D gene (6 bases). CDR3 length equals 13 residues. V lost 1 base and J 11 bases, leaving 14 bases between the germline ends. The V gene's germline CDR1 is LNHNV and CDR2 YYDKDF (reference sequence). CDR3 residues: CATSRVRGAGAFF. Here the CDR3 DNA reads TGTGCCACCAGCAGAGTACGGGGGGCAGGGGCTTTCTTT.

This chain connects TRBV2 to TRBJ2-3; D remains unclear. The CDR3 is 12 amino acids. V was trimmed by 7 bases and J by 1 base, leaving 6 bases between them. Germline V gene lookup returns CDR1 SNHLY and CDR2 FYNNEI. For the CDR3, the DNA is TGTGCCAGCACGCTCCGCACAGATACGCAGTATTTT. Translated, it gives CASTLRTDTQYF.

The table lists this clone with a few counts. The rearrangement uses TRBV6-1 and TRBJ1-5; D ambiguous. Trimming stripped 7 bases from V and 0 bases from J, with 4 bases between. Germline values: CDR1 MNHNS, CDR2 SASEGT. CDR3 size: 12 residues. The CDR3 nucleotides read TGTGCCAGCACACATAGCAATCAGCCCCAGCATTTT. Its translation: CASTHSNQPQHF.

A few counts support this clone. The chain couples TRBV5-1 to TRBJ2-7; TRBD1 is a possible D gene (6 bases). The CDR3 extends over 15 amino acids. Germline V lookup: CDR1 SGHRS, CDR2 YFSETQ. The V end lost 4 bases, the J end lost 0 bases, and 14 bases lay between the germline ends. This chain's CDR3 is CASSPTGMGSYEQYF. The DNA of the CDR3 is TGCGCCAGCAGCCCAACAGGGATGGGCTCCTACGAGCAGTACTTC.

The chain is built from TRBV5-4 and TRBJ1-2, with TRBD1 as a possible D gene (5 bases). CDR1 and CDR2 from the germline V gene are SGHNT and YYREEE (reference sequence). The CDR3 extends over 14 amino acids. V was trimmed by 0 bases and J by 3 bases, leaving 9 bases between them. CDR3 amino acids: CASSLVGGDYGYTF. Here the CDR3 DNA reads TGTGCCAGCAGCTTGGTCGGGGGGGACTATGGCTACACCTTC.

CDR3 residues: CASRKDRNYGYTF. In DNA form, the CDR3 reads TGTGCCAGCAGGAAGGACAGGAACTATGGCTACACCTTC. The chain is built from TRBV6-5 and TRBJ1-2; 7 nucleotides align to TRBD1. Germline V gene sequence: CDR1 MNHEY, CDR2 SVGAGI. There are 13 residues in the CDR3. Trimming at V came to 6 bases and at J to 2 bases, leaving 3 bases not matched to a gene.

The genes are TRBV10-3 and TRBJ1-5; D gene ambiguous. CDR1 is ENHRY and CDR2 is SYGVKD in the germline V gene. CDR3 length equals 13 residues. Trimming removed 0 bases at V and 7 bases at J, with 7 bases between. CDR3 sequence: CAISESKRQPQHF. For the CDR3, the DNA is TGTGCCATCAGTGAGTCGAAAAGACAGCCCCAGCATTTT.

The chain employs TRBV20-1 and TRBJ2-1; D gene ambiguous. The CDR3 spans 11 residues. V gave up 3 bases and J gave up 5 bases, with 5 bases separating them. Germline CDR1 and CDR2: DFQATT and SNEGSKA (reference sequence). For the CDR3, the DNA is TGCAGTGCTAGCCGAAACAATGAGCAGTTCTTC. It encodes CSASRNNEQFF.

V gene TRBV19 combines with J gene TRBJ1-3; D call uncertain. This CDR3 is built from 15 residues. Looked up from germline, CDR1 is LNHDA and CDR2 is SQIVND (reference sequence). The V end lost 4 bases, the J end lost 2 bases, and 12 bases lay between the germline ends. The CDR3 coding sequence is TGTGCCAGTAGTAGGAGCGGGGAAACTGGAAACACCATATATTTT. This encodes CASSRSGETGNTIYF.